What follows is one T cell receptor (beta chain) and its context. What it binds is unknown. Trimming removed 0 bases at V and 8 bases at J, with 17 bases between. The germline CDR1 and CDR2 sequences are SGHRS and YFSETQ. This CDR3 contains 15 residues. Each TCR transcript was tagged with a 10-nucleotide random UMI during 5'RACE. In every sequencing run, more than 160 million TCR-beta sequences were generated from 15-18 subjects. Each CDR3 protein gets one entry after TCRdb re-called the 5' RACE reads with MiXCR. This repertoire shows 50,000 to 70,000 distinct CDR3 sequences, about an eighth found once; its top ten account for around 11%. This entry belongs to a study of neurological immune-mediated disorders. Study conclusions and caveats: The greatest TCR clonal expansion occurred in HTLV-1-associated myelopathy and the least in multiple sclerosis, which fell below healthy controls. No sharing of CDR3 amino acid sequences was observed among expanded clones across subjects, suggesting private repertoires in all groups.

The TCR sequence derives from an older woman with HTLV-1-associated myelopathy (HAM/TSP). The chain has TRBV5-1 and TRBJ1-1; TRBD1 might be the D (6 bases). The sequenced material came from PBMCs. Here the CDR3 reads CASSLVAGTSSEAFF. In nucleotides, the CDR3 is TGCGCCAGCAGCTTGGTCGCCGGGACAAGTTCGGAAGCTTTCTTT.